This TCR beta chain comes out of a study of cytomegalovirus exposure and HLA in healthy donors. In the study overall: Earlier, 110 million or so unique TCR beta sequences were recovered from 170 million or so T cells by an analysis. A preliminary data release comprised 80 million or so unique TCRs obtained from HLA-typed donors.

PCR amplification relied on 60 Vbeta primers (plus 13 Jbeta primers). Here immunoSEQ multiplex PCR was the method, and the copy in TCRdb shows in-frame clones only, minus some. The repertoire holds over 150,000 clones, with 65% to 85% as singletons. Germline assignment: CDR1 MNHEY and CDR2 SVGAGI. The CDR3 is 13 residues long. Trimming took off 8 bases at V and 0 bases at J, with 10 bases between the two ends. The chain is built from TRBV6-5 and TRBJ1-2; possible D gene TRBD1, 5 bases. The sequenced material came from PBMCs. This TCR derives from a man aged 55 to 70 in good health and CMV-seronegative. This CDR3 is CASRLTANYGYTF. In DNA, the CDR3 is TGTGCCAGCCGACTGACAGCTAACTATGGCTACACCTTC.